Presented here are 16 T cell receptor beta chains from one specimen sequenced in a study of T-cell memory formation after mild COVID-19. One entry per CDR3 protein results from TCRdb running MiXCR on the 5' RACE reads. The profile shows 200,000 to 300,000 distinct CDR3 sequences, roughly 10% of them singletons. The sequenced sample was PBMCs or a T cell subset sorted from them (not recorded which). The receptors derive from a man aged 18 to 30 who had mild COVID-19 (a few samples of this study predate the infection). Cell type and time point are not known.

A few counts support this clonotype. The gene calls are TRBV5-6 and TRBJ2-1; 7 bases align to TRBD1. Germline CDR1 and CDR2: SGHDT and YYEEEE. The CDR3 has 17 residues. Trimming took 1 base from V and 8 from J; bases not matched to a gene: 15. CDR3 sequence: CASSLSTGASARDEQFF. The CDR3, as DNA: TGTGCCAGCAGCTTGAGCACAGGGGCGTCAGCTCGGGATGAGCAGTTCTTC.

This clonotype was picked up a small number of times. The rearrangement uses TRBV6-6 and TRBJ2-3, with D unresolved. Germline V lookup: CDR1 MNHNY, CDR2 SVGAGI (reference sequence). V was shortened by 0 bases and J by 6 bases, with 7 bases between the two germline ends. This CDR3 is built from 13 residues. In nucleotides, the CDR3 is TGTGCCAGCAGTTACTCTCAGTGGGATACGCAGTATTTT. Encoded protein: CASSYSQWDTQYF.

This clonotype has more than one count but fewer than ten. The V gene is TRBV3-1, the J gene TRBJ1-2; a weak D match, TRBD1 (6 bases). Trimming pared 0 bases from V and 5 bases from J, leaving 13 bases between. CDR1 and CDR2 from the germline V gene are LGHDT and YNNKEL (reference sequence). This CDR3 comprises 15 residues. The CDR3, as DNA: TGTGCCAGCAGCCAAGATTCTGCAGGGGCTTATGGCTACACCTTC. As protein: CASSQDSAGAYGYTF. Based on the CDR3 plus reference TRBV3-1 and TRBJ1-2, the full variable domain is DTAVSQTPKYLVTQMGNDKSIKCEQNLGHDTMYWYKQDSKKFLKIMFSYNNKELIINETVPNRFSPKSPDKAHLNLHINSLELGDSAVYFCASSQDSAGAYGYTFGSGTRLTVV.

The chain combines TRBV20-1 with TRBJ2-7; perhaps TRBD2 as D (6 bases). The CDR3 length is 12 residues. The ends were cut back, 3 bases at V and 7 bases at J, with 13 bases in the middle. CDR1 is DFQATT, CDR2 SNEGSKA, per germline (reference sequence). The DNA of the CDR3 is TGCAGTGCTAGGGGAGCCCGGGGGGAGCAGTACTTC. It translates to CSARGARGEQYF.

In this sample, this clonotype turned up a few times. The rearrangement links TRBV29-1 to TRBJ1-3; 7 bases line up with TRBD1. The CDR3 consists of 15 residues. Germline V gene sequence: CDR1 SQVTM, CDR2 ANQGSEA. V gave up 4 bases and J gave up 3 bases; unmatched junction bases: 9. As DNA, the CDR3 is TGCAGCGTTGGTGCGGCAGGGGGGTTTGGAAACACCATATATTTT. Amino acid sequence: CSVGAAGGFGNTIYF.

This clonotype was seen repeatedly, ten times or more. J is TRBJ1-6 and V is TRBV7-9, with a possible D match to TRBD1 (5 bases). The V end lost 5 bases, the J end lost 5 bases, and 16 bases lay between the germline ends. CDR1 is SEHNR, CDR2 FQNEAQ, per germline (reference sequence). The CDR3 is 16 amino acids. Here the CDR3 DNA reads TGTGCCAGCAGCCCCCCTGGAGTGGGACATAATTCACCCCTCCACTTT. This encodes CASSPPGVGHNSPLHF.

J is TRBJ1-2 and V is TRBV20-1; D possibly corresponds to TRBD1 (5 bases). The CDR3 has 13 amino acids. CDR1 and CDR2 (germline): DFQATT, SNEGSKA (reference sequence). Trimming cost V 5 bases and J 4 bases, with 14 bases left between them. CDR3 coding DNA: TGCAGTGCTGGCCTGGGGGGTGGCTATGGCTACACCTTC. Its protein is CSAGLGGGYGYTF.

This clonotype appeared a few times. This chain uses TRBV6-5 with TRBJ2-3, with 10 bases that match TRBD2. The junction had 1 base not matched to a gene; V was cut back by 6 bases and J by 1 base. Germline V CDR1 and CDR2: MNHEY, SVGAGI. The CDR3 is 14 residues long. CDR3 amino acids: CASRGTSGTDTQYF. The DNA for the CDR3 is TGTGCCAGCAGAGGGACTAGCGGCACAGATACGCAGTATTTT.

This clonotype came up a few times. The J gene is TRBJ2-3, the V gene TRBV29-1, with 15 nucleotides matching TRBD2. The CDR3 contains 17 residues. Germline V gene lookup returns CDR1 SQVTM and CDR2 ANQGSEA. J gave up 2 bases and V 3 bases, and 6 bases lay outside the gene matches. The DNA for the CDR3 is TGCAGCGTTGAGGGACTAGCGGGGGGAGTTGTCACAGATACGCAGTATTTT. Its protein product is CSVEGLAGGVVTDTQYF.

Only a few counts were recorded for this clonotype. V gene TRBV6-2 or TRBV6-3 combines with J gene TRBJ1-2; a possible D gene is TRBD1 (5 bases). This CDR3 comprises 15 residues. Trimming left V 2 bases short and J 4 bases short, with 14 bases between. From germline, CDR1 is MNHEY and CDR2 SVGEGT. This CDR3 is CASSYRGADSYGYTF. CDR3 DNA: TGTGCCAGCAGTTACCGAGGGGCGGATAGCTATGGCTACACCTTC.

This clonotype was counted a few times. This chain links TRBV5-1 with TRBJ2-2, with D possibly matching TRBD1 (5 bases). This CDR3 is 17 amino acids long. The V end was cut by 0 bases, the J end by 4 bases, with 16 bases between. In germline, CDR1 is SGHRS, CDR2 YFSETQ. As DNA, the CDR3 is TGCGCCAGCAGCTTGGCCTTTGGTCAGGGAAGCACCGGGGAGCTGTTTTTT. This gives the protein CASSLAFGQGSTGELFF. Full variable domain (rest looked up from reference TRBV5-1 and TRBJ2-2): KAGVTQTPRYLIKTRGQQVTLSCSPISGHRSVSWYQQTPGQGLQFLFEYFSETQRNKGNFPGRFSGRQFSNSRSEMNVSTLELGDSALYLCASSLAFGQGSTGELFFGEGSRLTVL.

This chain uses TRBV7-8 with TRBJ1-4; D remains unclear. The CDR3 is 15 amino acids. Germline V gene lookup returns CDR1 SGHVS and CDR2 FQNEAQ. V lost 1 base, J lost 2 bases, and 8 bases lay in between. CDR3 coding DNA: TGTGCCAGCAGCTTAGTCGGCGTGACTAATGAAAAACTGTTTTTT. As protein: CASSLVGVTNEKLFF.

J is TRBJ1-2 and V is TRBV20-1; D might be TRBD1 (6 bases). This CDR3 has 12 residues. The V and J ends lost 4 bases and 4 bases respectively, with 10 bases between them. The V gene's germline CDR1 is DFQATT and CDR2 SNEGSKA (reference sequence). This CDR3 reads CSATGDGYGYTF. For the CDR3, the DNA is TGCAGTGCTACAGGGGACGGCTATGGCTACACCTTC.

The chain combines TRBV5-6 with TRBJ1-2, with 9 bases lining up with TRBD1. This CDR3 is 15 amino acids long. V lost 7 bases, J lost 4 bases, and 11 bases stayed unmatched. Germline values: CDR1 SGHDT, CDR2 YYEEEE. The CDR3 region has the DNA TGTGCCAGCGGACATTACAGGGGGCAACGCTATGGCTACACCTTC. Translated, it gives CASGHYRGQRYGYTF.

This clonotype has only a few counts. The chain uses TRBV20-1 and TRBJ2-2, with 9 nucleotides matching TRBD2. Germline assignment: CDR1 DFQATT and CDR2 SNEGSKA (reference sequence). V was clipped by 5 bases and J by 7 bases; unmatched bases: 8. The CDR3 loop spans 14 amino acids. The CDR3 reads CSAAQGLAGGELFF. CDR3 nucleotides: TGCAGTGCTGCCCAGGGACTAGCCGGCGGGGAGCTGTTTTTT.

The chain carries TRBV7-9 and TRBJ2-7, with 10 nucleotides matching TRBD1. Germline trimming cut 5 bases from V and 5 bases from J; bases unmatched to any gene: 6. CDR3 length: 14 amino acids. From germline, CDR1 is SEHNR and CDR2 FQNEAQ (reference sequence). The chain's CDR3 is CASSLDRGRNEQYF. The CDR3 nucleotides are TGTGCCAGCAGCCTAGACAGGGGGCGAAACGAGCAGTACTTC.